Presented here are 19 T cell receptor beta chains from one specimen sequenced in a study of T cell repertoires in cytomegalovirus infection. TCRdb reprocessed the reads with MiXCR, giving one entry per CDR3 protein. The data contain some 440,000 distinct CDR3 sequences, approximately 31% of them singletons. The sequenced sample was PBMCs. The receptors shown here come from a human donor in good health (CMV status not recorded). Some clones in this sample may be carry-over from other donors' samples.

CDR3 nucleotide sequence: TGTGCCAGCAGCTTCCGGACTAGCGGGGGGTACACCGGGGAGCTGTTTTTT. Its translation is CASSFRTSGGYTGELFF. The chain combines TRBV7-9 with TRBJ2-2; 14 bases are shared with TRBD2. Germline V gene lookup returns CDR1 SEHNR and CDR2 FQNEAQ (reference sequence). J was trimmed by 3 bases and V by 3 bases; bases with no gene match: 3. The CDR3 length is 17 residues.

This clonotype was recorded a few times. The chain combines TRBV7-8 with TRBJ1-5, with 9 bases matching TRBD1. CDR1 SGHVS and CDR2 FQNEAQ come from the germline V gene. The ends lost 3 bases at V and 4 bases at J; junction bases unmatched: 7. The CDR3 totals 16 residues. CDR3 sequence reads: CASSLGGQGSNQPQHF. As DNA, the CDR3 is TGTGCCAGCAGCTTGGGAGGACAGGGGAGTAATCAGCCCCAGCATTTT.

This clonotype appeared many times. The V gene is TRBV7-8, the J gene TRBJ2-1, with a weak D call TRBD1 (6 bases). The CDR3 has 16 residues. Trimming removed 5 bases at V and 6 bases at J, with 20 bases between. Germline loops: CDR1 SGHVS, CDR2 FQNEAQ. The CDR3: CASSPPSGDKINEQFF. The CDR3 DNA follows: TGTGCCAGCAGCCCCCCTTCCGGGGACAAGATCAATGAGCAGTTCTTC.

V is TRBV19 and J is TRBJ1-5, with a possible D match to TRBD1 (5 bases). This CDR3 is 14 amino acids long. Germline lookup yields CDR1 LNHDA and CDR2 SQIVND (reference sequence). Trimming removed 4 bases at V and 6 bases at J, with 13 bases between. The CDR3 bases are TGTGCCAGTAGTACCCAGGGTTGGGGTCAGCCCCAGCATTTT. Protein sequence: CASSTQGWGQPQHF.

This clonotype was observed a few times. The chain has TRBV7-2 and TRBJ2-7; TRBD1 is a possible D gene (6 bases). Trimming shortened V by 5 bases and J by 3 bases, and 20 bases separated the two germline ends. This CDR3 is built from 16 residues. Germline CDR1 and CDR2: SGHTA and FQGNSA. CDR3 residues: CASSLNGQSGLYEQYF. The CDR3 DNA is TGTGCCAGCAGCCTCAACGGACAGTCTGGCCTCTACGAGCAGTACTTC.

Written as DNA, the CDR3 is TGTGCCAGCAGCTACGGGACAGTTCAAGAGACCCAGTACTTC. Residues: CASSYGTVQETQYF. The chain combines TRBV7-1 with TRBJ2-5; 7 nucleotides match TRBD1. TRBV7-1 carries the ORF label, with uncertain function. This CDR3 is built from 14 residues. Trimming took 4 bases from V and 2 from J; bases not matched to a gene: 4.

The chain couples TRBV27 to TRBJ1-2; 8 bases agree with TRBD1. The CDR3 contains 13 residues. In germline, CDR1 is MNHEY, CDR2 SMNVEV (reference sequence). After removal of 8 bases from V and 4 bases from J, the junction contained 6 bases not matched to a gene. The CDR3 protein is CASGQGRAYGYTF. The CDR3 nucleotides read TGTGCCAGCGGACAGGGTCGGGCCTATGGCTACACCTTC.

This chain links TRBV10-1 with TRBJ2-3; 8 nucleotides agree with TRBD2. V lost 6 bases, J lost 4 bases, and 6 bases stayed unmatched. This CDR3 has 14 residues. CDR1 WNHNN and CDR2 SYGVQD come from the germline V gene (reference sequence). CDR3 DNA: TGCGCCAGCAGACGCGGGGGGCCTTCAGATACGCAGTATTTT. It specifies CASRRGGPSDTQYF.

The chain links TRBV5-5 to TRBJ2-1, with 12 bases lining up with TRBD1. The CDR3 extends over 16 amino acids. The germline CDR1 and CDR2 sequences are SGHKS and YYEKEE (reference sequence). V dropped 4 bases and J dropped 7; count of bases not matched to a gene: 9. The CDR3 here is CASSRVPGQGANEQFF. The DNA for the CDR3 is TGTGCCAGCAGCAGGGTTCCGGGACAGGGGGCGAATGAGCAGTTCTTC.

The chain carries TRBV4-2 and TRBJ1-4; TRBD1 is a possible D gene (5 bases). Germline V gives CDR1 LGHNA, CDR2 YNFKEQ. This CDR3 is built from 14 residues. Deletions cut 3 bases from V and 3 bases from J, with 8 bases between. The CDR3 DNA reads TGTGCCAGCAGCCACGGGGGATCTAATGAAAAACTGTTTTTT. Translation: CASSHGGSNEKLFF.

The V and J genes are TRBV7-8 and TRBJ2-3; 9 nucleotides align to TRBD1. V shed 6 bases, J shed 11 bases, and the junction held 24 bases outside the gene matches. The CDR3 runs to 18 residues. CDR1 and CDR2 from the germline V gene are SGHVS and FQNEAQ. DNA for the CDR3: TGTGCCAGCAGGCCTACAGGGGGCCCCGGGACTCGCCCAGATCAGCAGTATTTT. Its protein is CASRPTGGPGTRPDQQYF.

V is TRBV6-6 and J is TRBJ1-2; TRBD1 matches 8 bases. Germline lookup yields CDR1 MNHNY and CDR2 SVGAGI (reference sequence). The CDR3 is 16 amino acids. The V and J ends lost 4 bases and 4 bases, in that order; junction bases with no gene match: 11. The CDR3 here is CASSSLRQGPTYGYTF. The CDR3 coding sequence is TGTGCCAGCAGTTCCCTCAGACAGGGGCCTACCTATGGCTACACCTTC.

In the case of this clonotype: A much larger clone lies one base from this, so it may be a read error. The chain links TRBV4-1 to TRBJ2-7; D call uncertain. From germline, CDR1 is MGHRA and CDR2 YSYEKL. The CDR3 loop spans 16 amino acids. V was pared by 0 bases and J by 1 base, with 13 bases between. In nucleotides, the CDR3 is TGCGCCAGCAGCCAAGAACTGGGAACTGGGTCCTACGAGCAGTACTTC. Translated, it gives CASSQELGTGSYEQYF.

This clonotype was seen at least ten times. This rearrangement joins TRBV7-2 to TRBJ1-3; D uncertain. CDR3 length equals 14 residues. CDR1 is SGHTA and CDR2 is FQGNSA in the germline V gene. V was shortened by 8 bases and J by 0 bases, with 11 bases between the two germline ends. CDR3 nucleotide sequence: TGTGCCAGCCGCCCGGGAGCCTCTGGAAACACCATATATTTT. Translation gives CASRPGASGNTIYF.

This clonotype was recorded a few times. The genes are TRBV19 and TRBJ2-1; D possibly corresponds to TRBD2 (5 bases). This CDR3 contains 13 residues. The ends were cut back, 3 bases at V and 4 bases at J, with 7 bases in the middle. Germline CDR1 is LNHDA and CDR2 is SQIVND (reference sequence). CDR3: CASSIGEYNEQFF. The CDR3 coding sequence is TGTGCCAGTAGTATCGGGGAGTACAATGAGCAGTTCTTC.

The chain joins TRBV27 to TRBJ1-5; D call uncertain. The length of the CDR3 is 17 residues. CDR1 and CDR2 from the germline V gene are MNHEY and SMNVEV (reference sequence). Trimming took off 5 bases at V and 5 bases at J, with 22 bases between the two ends. The CDR3 coding sequence is TGTGCCAGCAGTCCCTCCACGAGGGCCACGAGGGATCAGCCCCAGCATTTT. This gives the protein CASSPSTRATRDQPQHF.

This sequence joins TRBV7-4 and TRBJ2-6; possibly TRBD1 for D (5 bases). Per the germline V gene, CDR1 is SGHVT and CDR2 is SQSDAQ. V was shortened by 5 bases and J by 8 bases, with 19 bases between the two germline ends. CDR3 length: 16 residues. CDR3 protein: CASSQTASSWSNVLTF. DNA of the CDR3: TGTGCCAGCAGCCAGACAGCAAGCTCTTGGTCCAACGTCCTGACTTTC. Combining the CDR3 with reference TRBV7-4 and TRBJ2-6 gives the whole variable domain GAGVSQSPRYKVAKRGRDVALRCDSISGHVTLYWYRQTLGQGSEVLTYSQSDAQRDKSGRPSGRFSAERPERSVSTLKIQRTEQGDSAVYLCASSQTASSWSNVLTFGAGSRLTVL.

The chain carries TRBV29-1 and TRBJ2-7, with TRBD1 matching over 7 bases. This CDR3 is 13 amino acids long. CDR1 and CDR2 (germline): SQVTM, ANQGSEA. Trimming at V came to 7 bases and at J to 0 bases, leaving 6 bases not matched to a gene. In DNA form, the CDR3 reads TGCAGCGCTCGGACAGGAGTCTCCTACGAGCAGTACTTC. Its protein is CSARTGVSYEQYF.

J is TRBJ2-5 and V is TRBV7-6; 11 nucleotides match TRBD2. Germline V gene lookup returns CDR1 SGHVS and CDR2 FNYEAQ. There are 19 residues in the CDR3. J gave up 0 bases and V 1 base, and 10 bases lay outside the gene matches. The CDR3 sequence: CASSLELRASGGYQETQYF. CDR3 nucleotide sequence: TGTGCCAGCAGCTTAGAACTTAGGGCTAGCGGGGGGTACCAAGAGACCCAGTACTTC.